This T cell receptor beta chain derives from a study of response to subunit inactivated influenza vaccine. V lost 1 base, J lost 2 bases, and 9 bases lay in between. CDR1 is SGHDT, CDR2 YYEEEE, per germline. The CDR3 contains 14 residues. This clonotype was seen ten or more times. The antigen is undetermined. TCRdb re-called the RT-PCR reads through MiXCR, storing one row per CDR3 protein. Of about 780,000 distinct CDR3 sequences in the sample, under 20% were seen once. Study-level results: The authors offered the suggestion that each seasonal influenza vaccination recruits few new T cells.

Specimen: PBMCs from blood, collected 5 days after vaccination. The chain recombines TRBV5-6 with TRBJ2-5; D call uncertain. The TCR comes from a man aged 45 to 65 who received an inactivated influenza vaccine. The CDR3 here is CASSLLRDQETQYF. CDR3 in DNA: TGTGCCAGCAGCTTGCTTCGTGATCAAGAGACCCAGTACTTC.